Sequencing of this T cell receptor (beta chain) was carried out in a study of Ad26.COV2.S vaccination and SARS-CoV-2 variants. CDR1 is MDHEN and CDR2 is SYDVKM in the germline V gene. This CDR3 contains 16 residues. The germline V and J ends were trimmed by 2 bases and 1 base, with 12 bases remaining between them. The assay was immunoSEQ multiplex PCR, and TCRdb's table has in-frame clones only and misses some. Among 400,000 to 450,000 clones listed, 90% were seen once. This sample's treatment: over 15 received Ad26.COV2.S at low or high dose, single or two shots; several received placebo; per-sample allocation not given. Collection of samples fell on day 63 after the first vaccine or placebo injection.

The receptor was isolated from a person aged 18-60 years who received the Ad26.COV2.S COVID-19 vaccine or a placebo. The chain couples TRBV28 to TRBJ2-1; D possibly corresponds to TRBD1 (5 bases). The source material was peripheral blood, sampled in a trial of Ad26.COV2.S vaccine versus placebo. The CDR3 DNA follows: TGTGCCAGCAGTTTAATAGGGGCTGGGTCCTACAATGAGCAGTTCTTC. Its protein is CASSLIGAGSYNEQFF.